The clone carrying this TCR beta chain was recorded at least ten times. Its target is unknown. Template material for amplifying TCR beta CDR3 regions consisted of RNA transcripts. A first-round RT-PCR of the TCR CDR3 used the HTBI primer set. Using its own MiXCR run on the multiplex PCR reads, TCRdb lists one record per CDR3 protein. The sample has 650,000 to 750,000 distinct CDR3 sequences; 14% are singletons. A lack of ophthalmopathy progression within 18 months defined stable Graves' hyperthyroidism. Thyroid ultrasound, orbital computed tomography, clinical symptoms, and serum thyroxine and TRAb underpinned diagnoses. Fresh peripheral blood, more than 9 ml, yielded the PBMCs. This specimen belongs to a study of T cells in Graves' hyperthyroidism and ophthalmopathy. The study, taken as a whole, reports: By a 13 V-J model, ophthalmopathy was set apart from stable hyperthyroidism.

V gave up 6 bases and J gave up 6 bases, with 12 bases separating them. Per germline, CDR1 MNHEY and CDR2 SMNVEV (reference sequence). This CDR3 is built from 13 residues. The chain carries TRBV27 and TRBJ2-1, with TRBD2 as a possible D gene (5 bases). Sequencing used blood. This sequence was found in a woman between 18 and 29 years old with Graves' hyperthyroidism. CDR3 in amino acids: CASSAGGSNEQFF. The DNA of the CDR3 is TGTGCCAGCAGCGCGGGTGGATCCAATGAGCAGTTCTTC.